These 15 T cell receptor beta chains were sequenced from one sample in a study of T cells in Graves' hyperthyroidism and ophthalmopathy. RNA transcripts were the template for amplifying TCR beta CDR3 regions. With the HTBI primer set, the TCR CDR3 went through a first round of RT-PCR. MiXCR, applied by TCRdb to the multiplex PCR reads, yields one record per CDR3 protein. The table has around 440,000 distinct CDR3 sequences, around 14% seen once; the top ten hold approximately 14%. The sequenced sample was blood. All receptors derive from a woman aged 18-29 years with Graves' hyperthyroidism.

The rearrangement links TRBV20-1 to TRBJ1-2; no definite D call. Germline CDR1 and CDR2: DFQATT and SNEGSKA (reference sequence). The V gene lost 4 bases and the J gene lost 0 bases, with 6 bases spanning the gap. The CDR3 totals 12 residues. In nucleotides, the CDR3 is TGCAGTGCTACGTCAGCTAACTATGGCTACACCTTC. This sequence encodes CSATSANYGYTF.

This rearrangement joins TRBV27 to TRBJ1-5, with 7 bases identical to TRBD1. Germline-derived CDR1 and CDR2 are MNHEY and SMNVEV (reference sequence). The CDR3 is 14 residues long. Trimming took 4 bases from V and 3 from J; bases not matched to a gene: 3. The CDR3 nucleotides read TGTGCCAGCAGTTCGGGACAGAACAATCAGCCCCAGCATTTT. It is translated as CASSSGQNNQPQHF.

This clonotype was counted many times. The V gene is TRBV20-1, the J gene TRBJ2-1; 10 nucleotides line up with TRBD2. The CDR3 consists of 15 residues. Germline V CDR1 and CDR2: DFQATT, SNEGSKA (reference sequence). V was pared by 1 base and J by 7 bases, with 7 bases of the junction left unmatched. This CDR3 is CSARVSSGSLNEQFF. DNA for the CDR3: TGCAGTGCTAGAGTATCTAGCGGGAGTCTAAATGAGCAGTTCTTC.

A word on this clonotype: With a much larger clone just one base away, this may be a read error. The conserved closing phenylalanine or tryptophan is absent in this CDR3, likely reflecting a read error. The chain is built from TRBV28 and TRBJ2-7; D is unresolved. The V gene's germline CDR1 is MDHEN and CDR2 SYDVKM. Trimming took 8 bases from V and 3 from J, leaving 8 bases between them. This CDR3 has 11 amino acids. CDR3: CASGYYYEQYL. CDR3 nucleotides: TGTGCCAGCGGATACTACTACGAGCAGTACCTC.

V gene TRBV20-1 combines with J gene TRBJ2-2, with D perhaps matching TRBD1 (5 bases). The CDR3 length is 15 residues. The V end was cut by 3 bases, the J end by 3 bases, with 14 bases between. The germline V gene encodes CDR1 DFQATT and CDR2 SNEGSKA (reference sequence). CDR3 DNA: TGCAGTGCTAGCCGACAGACAACCTACACCGGGGAGCTGTTTTTT. It is translated as CSASRQTTYTGELFF.

The rearrangement uses TRBV5-1 and TRBJ2-6, with D perhaps TRBD2 (6 bases). This CDR3 has 18 amino acids. Per germline, CDR1 SGHRS and CDR2 YFSETQ. The V end was cut by 1 base, the J end by 0 bases, with 14 bases between. The CDR3 DNA is TGCGCCAGCAGCTTGTTGGCTAGCGTCCGCTCTGGGGCCAACGTCCTGACTTTC. This translates into CASSLLASVRSGANVLTF.

V usage is TRBV5-8 and J usage is TRBJ1-2, with no clear D. Germline-derived CDR1 and CDR2 are SGHTS and YDEGEE. V was shortened by 3 bases and J by 0 bases, with 6 bases between the two germline ends. CDR3 length: 13 residues. CDR3 sequence reads: CASSYEANYGYTF. Written as DNA, the CDR3 is TGTGCCAGCAGCTATGAAGCTAACTATGGCTACACCTTC.

This clonotype has at least ten counts. CDR3 region: CASSLTGLNYNEQFF. As DNA, the CDR3 is TGTGCCAGCAGCCTAACGGGACTGAACTACAATGAGCAGTTCTTC. The rearrangement uses TRBV7-9 and TRBJ2-1; D perhaps matches TRBD2 (6 bases). Germline V CDR1 and CDR2: SEHNR, FQNEAQ (reference sequence). V lost 5 bases to trimming and J lost 3 bases, with 14 bases between them. The CDR3 totals 15 residues.

This clonotype was recorded many times. The chain links TRBV7-6 to TRBJ2-7, with TRBD1 matching 10 bases. CDR1 is SGHVS, CDR2 FNYEAQ, per germline. The CDR3 is 16 residues long. The ends lost 3 bases at V and 6 bases at J; junction bases unmatched: 11. Here the CDR3 reads CASSLGAGTGATEQYF. CDR3 nucleotides: TGTGCCAGCAGCTTGGGAGCCGGGACAGGGGCTACCGAGCAGTACTTC.

Written as DNA, the CDR3 is TGTGCCAGCAGCCGCGTCGACAGGGGGCGGGGTGAAAAACTGTTTTTT. It translates to CASSRVDRGRGEKLFF. The rearrangement uses TRBV7-9 and TRBJ1-4; 10 nucleotides align to TRBD1. The germline gives CDR1 SEHNR, CDR2 FQNEAQ (reference sequence). There are 16 residues in the CDR3. The trim removed 5 bases at V and 7 bases at J, leaving 10 bases unmatched.

V usage is TRBV4-3 and J usage is TRBJ1-5, with 9 bases that match TRBD1. V shed 4 bases and J 4 bases; nucleotides not matched to a gene: 8. The germline V gene has CDR1 LGHNA and CDR2 YSLEER. The length of the CDR3 is 16 residues. The CDR3 DNA sequence: TGCGCCAGCAGCCGCACGACAGGGGGAAGGAATCAGCCCCAGCATTTT. It is translated as CASSRTTGGRNQPQHF.

The chain links TRBV12-3 or TRBV12-4 to TRBJ2-7; D ambiguous. V shed 1 base and J shed 0 bases, with 7 bases lying between them. The CDR3 runs 14 residues. DNA of the CDR3: TGTGCCAGCAGTTTAGAGGACGCCTCCTACGAGCAGTACTTC. Translating gives CASSLEDASYEQYF.

The sample holds a few counts of this clonotype. The gene calls are TRBV5-6 and TRBJ2-5, with TRBD2 matching 7 bases. CDR1 and CDR2 (germline): SGHDT, YYEEEE. The CDR3 is made up of 14 amino acids. The V segment lost 4 bases and the J segment 5 bases; nucleotides outside the gene matches: 8. CDR3 coding DNA: TGTGCCAGCAGCCCCCGGGGAGGGAGTGAGACCCAGTACTTC. Its translation is CASSPRGGSETQYF.

This clonotype was seen repeatedly, ten times or more. J is TRBJ2-3 and V is TRBV2; D unclear. This CDR3 is built from 15 residues. The germline V and J ends were trimmed by 4 bases and 2 bases, with 13 bases remaining between them. Germline assignment: CDR1 SNHLY and CDR2 FYNNEI. The CDR3 DNA reads as TGTGCCAGCAGTGGTGACTGGACGGCCACAGATACGCAGTATTTT. Residues: CASSGDWTATDTQYF.

This clonotype was found many times. The chain has TRBV10-3 and TRBJ1-1; possibly TRBD1 for D (5 bases). Looked up from germline, CDR1 is ENHRY and CDR2 is SYGVKD. This CDR3 is built from 15 residues. V was trimmed by 7 bases and J by 1 base, leaving 16 bases between them. The CDR3 here is CAIKISGVTNTEAFF. The CDR3 bases are TGTGCCATCAAGATATCGGGGGTGACGAACACTGAAGCTTTCTTT.